This T cell receptor (beta chain) was captured by sequencing in a study of blood T cell repertoires in COVID-19. Study-wide background: COVID-19 samples, acute and convalescent, were from the United States, Italy and Spain. T cells, B-cell-depleted T cells, or PBMCs provided the cDNA or gDNA that served as material.

This clone came up a few times. In the source study's methods: Using reference gene primer amplification, nucleated cell counts were estimated. TCRdb keeps only in-frame clones here, not all; method: immunoSEQ multiplex PCR. The DNA was the basis for D and trimming; V, J and clone size are from that table. This sample carries 70,000 to 95,000 clones, about 82% of them seen once, and the ten largest clones take about an eighth. This CDR3 is built from 15 residues. In germline, CDR1 is MNHEY, CDR2 SVGAGI. The V segment lost 0 bases and the J segment 3 bases; nucleotides outside the gene matches: 4. The source material was peripheral blood. This chain uses TRBV6-5 with TRBJ2-7; 8 bases agree with TRBD2. The TCR sequence derives from a woman aged 65 to 85 with active or convalescent COVID-19. Here the CDR3 DNA reads TGTGCCAGCAGTTACTCCGGGAGCGGGAGCTACGAGCAGTACTTC. It encodes CASSYSGSGSYEQYF.